Following are 30 T cell receptor beta chains from one sample sequenced in a study of T cell repertoires in cytomegalovirus infection. TCRdb re-analysed the reads in MiXCR, keeping a single row per CDR3 protein. Among about 570,000 distinct CDR3 sequences listed, almost 40% were seen once. These receptors lack a known antigen. This specimen consisted of cultured PBMCs, obtained from culture after CMV antigen stimulation. These receptors were obtained from a human donor in good health (CMV status not recorded). Some clones in this sample may be carry-over from other donors' samples.

The CDR3, as DNA: TGCGCCAGCAGCTTGCTCGCCGTGGGATATGGCTACACCTTC. This translates into CASSLLAVGYGYTF. This chain connects TRBV5-1 to TRBJ1-2; no clear D gene. The length of the CDR3 is 14 residues. Per the germline V gene, CDR1 is SGHRS and CDR2 is YFSETQ. Deletions cut 1 base from V and 5 bases from J, with 12 bases between.

V and J are TRBV5-3 and TRBJ2-7; 7 nucleotides align to TRBD1. TRBV5-3 is labeled an ORF, and its function is uncertain. The CDR3 totals 14 residues. With V trimmed by 8 bases and J by 5 bases, 13 bases remained unmatched. The CDR3 bases are TGTGCCAGCAGCGCGAGACAGGGTGGCAACGAGCAGTACTTC. Its protein is CASSARQGGNEQYF.

This clonotype has more than one count but fewer than ten. The gene calls are TRBV4-2 and TRBJ1-5, with D maybe TRBD1 (6 bases). The germline V gene has CDR1 LGHNA and CDR2 YNFKEQ. Deletions cut 0 bases from V and 1 base from J, with 7 bases between. The CDR3 extends over 15 amino acids. The CDR3 here is CASSQDRGSNQPQHF. The CDR3 DNA follows: TGTGCCAGCAGCCAAGACAGGGGAAGCAATCAGCCCCAGCATTTT.

In nucleotides, the CDR3 is TGTGCCAGCAGTGAATTGAGACAGGGGGCGTGGGAGCAGTACTTC. Translated: CASSELRQGAWEQYF. This chain uses TRBV6-2 or TRBV6-3 with TRBJ2-7, with 10 bases matching TRBD1. The CDR3 sequence is 15 residues long. The germline V gene encodes CDR1 MNHEY and CDR2 SVGEGT. V shed 5 bases and J 7 bases; nucleotides not matched to a gene: 11.

V and J are TRBV20-1 and TRBJ2-5; D unresolved. The CDR3 is 14 residues long. With 0 bases removed from V and 5 bases from J, the gap between germline ends came to 13 bases. The germline CDR1 and CDR2 sequences are DFQATT and SNEGSKA (reference sequence). In DNA, the CDR3 is TGCAGTGCTAGAGATCAGTCCGGTACGGAGACCCAGTACTTC. It encodes CSARDQSGTETQYF.

This clonotype was found a few times. The chain is built from TRBV10-3 and TRBJ1-1; unclear D gene. Germline CDR1 is ENHRY and CDR2 is SYGVKD. CDR3 size: 14 residues. V was shortened by 4 bases and J by 0 bases, with 9 bases between the two germline ends. The CDR3: CAISVYEMNTEAFF. In DNA, the CDR3 is TGTGCCATCAGTGTCTACGAAATGAACACTGAAGCTTTCTTT.

This chain joins TRBV7-2 and TRBJ2-1; D unclear. V lost 3 bases, J lost 0 bases, and 9 bases lay in between. Per germline, CDR1 SGHTA and CDR2 FQGNSA. The CDR3 runs to 15 residues. The CDR3: CASSLGVDSYNEQFF. The CDR3 coding sequence is TGTGCCAGCAGCTTGGGTGTCGACTCCTACAATGAGCAGTTCTTC.

CDR3 nucleotides: TGTGCCAGCAGTCGATATTCCCGACCGGGACAGGGTACCTACAATGAGCAGTTCTTC. It yields the protein CASSRYSRPGQGTYNEQFF. The rearrangement joins TRBV7-8 to TRBJ2-1, with TRBD1 matching 9 bases. From germline, CDR1 is SGHVS and CDR2 FQNEAQ. Unmatched junction bases numbered 17, after V lost 6 bases and J lost 2 bases. The CDR3 contains 19 residues.

This chain's CDR3 is CAPGSGSSYNEQFF. The CDR3 nucleotides are TGCGCCCCAGGTAGCGGGAGCTCCTACAATGAGCAGTTCTTC. The rearrangement links TRBV23-1 to TRBJ2-1, with TRBD2 matching over 9 bases. TRBV23-1 carries the ORF label, with uncertain function. There are 14 residues in the CDR3. Trimming cost V 11 bases and J 0 bases; bases outside gene matches: 5.

This clonotype was detected only a few times. CDR3 sequence reads: CASSFSSGIQGEQFF. CDR3 DNA sequence: TGTGCCAGCAGCTTTTCTAGCGGGATCCAGGGGGAGCAGTTCTTC. This chain joins TRBV11-3 and TRBJ2-1, with 9 bases aligning to TRBD2. This CDR3 spans 15 amino acids. The germline V gene encodes CDR1 SGHNT and CDR2 YENEEA. The trim removed 3 bases at V and 10 bases at J, leaving 10 bases unmatched. The full variable domain, in which reference TRBV11-3 and TRBJ2-1 provide the parts outside the CDR3, is EAGVVQSPRYKIIEKKQPVAFWCNPISGHNTLYWYLQNLGQGPELLIRYENEEAVDDSQLPKDRFSAERLKGVDSTLKIQPAELGDSAVYLCASSFSSGIQGEQFFGPGTRLTVL.

This clonotype has a handful of counts. The rearrangement links TRBV7-2 to TRBJ2-7; tentative D call: TRBD2 (5 bases). The germline CDR1 and CDR2 sequences are SGHTA and FQGNSA. The V and J ends lost 5 bases and 0 bases respectively, with 11 bases between them. The length of the CDR3 is 14 residues. The CDR3 bases are TGTGCCAGCAGCCCAGGACTGAACTCCTACGAGCAGTACTTC. This gives the protein CASSPGLNSYEQYF.

This clonotype was counted only a few times. In DNA form, the CDR3 reads TGTGCCATTAGACCCGGGACAGGGCCCGATACGCAGTATTTT. Its translation is CAIRPGTGPDTQYF. This chain uses TRBV10-3 with TRBJ2-3; TRBD1 agrees at 9 bases. There are 14 residues in the CDR3. J lost 6 bases, V lost 9 bases, and 10 bases had no gene match. Per the germline V gene, CDR1 is ENHRY and CDR2 is SYGVKD.

This chain uses TRBV28 with TRBJ1-5, with D possibly being TRBD1 (6 bases). This CDR3 spans 16 amino acids. V lost 2 bases and J 3 bases, leaving 14 bases between the germline ends. The germline V gene has CDR1 MDHEN and CDR2 SYDVKM. DNA for the CDR3: TGTGCCAGCAGTTTAGAACGTGGGGGACACAATCAGCCCCAGCATTTT. It specifies CASSLERGGHNQPQHF.

This clonotype was counted only a few times. V and J are TRBV28 and TRBJ2-3; 8 nucleotides match TRBD2. After removal of 7 bases from V and 5 bases from J, the junction contained 11 bases not matched to a gene. This CDR3 spans 15 amino acids. Germline-derived CDR1 and CDR2 are MDHEN and SYDVKM. CDR3 in amino acids: CASKGGGTAGDTQYF. Written as DNA, the CDR3 is TGTGCCAGCAAGGGCGGGGGGACCGCAGGAGATACGCAGTATTTT. Full variable domain (rest looked up from reference TRBV28 and TRBJ2-3): DVKVTQSSRYLVKRTGEKVFLECVQDMDHENMFWYRQDPGLGLRLIYFSYDVKMKEKGDIPEGYSVSREKKERFSLILESASTNQTSMYLCASKGGGTAGDTQYFGPGTRLTVL.

The rearrangement joins TRBV5-4 to TRBJ2-7, with 11 bases aligning to TRBD1. After removal of 4 bases from V and 5 bases from J, the junction contained 5 bases not matched to a gene. The CDR3 is 14 amino acids. Germline V gene lookup returns CDR1 SGHNT and CDR2 YYREEE (reference sequence). In DNA, the CDR3 is TGTGCCAGCAGCCTGGACAGGGGGCTAAACGAGCAGTACTTC. It specifies CASSLDRGLNEQYF.

The rearrangement uses TRBV2 and TRBJ1-5, with D possibly TRBD1 on 5 matching bases. CDR3 size: 17 residues. Germline CDR1 SNHLY, CDR2 FYNNEI. The V gene lost 2 bases and the J gene lost 9 bases, with 23 bases spanning the gap. CDR3 DNA: TGTGCCAGCAGTGAACGCGACAGTTTGGGGATAGGTTGGCCCCAGCATTTT. Translated: CASSERDSLGIGWPQHF. Variable domain in full (rest from reference TRBV2 and TRBJ1-5): EPEVTQTPSHQVTQMGQEVILRCVPISNHLYFYWYRQILGQKVEFLVSFYNNEISEKSEIFDDQFSVERPDGSNFTLKIRSTKLEDSAMYFCASSERDSLGIGWPQHFGDGTRLSIL.

The chain employs TRBV20-1 and TRBJ1-4; D is unclear. Trimming cost V 6 bases and J 0 bases, with 11 bases left between them. Germline lookup yields CDR1 DFQATT and CDR2 SNEGSKA (reference sequence). The CDR3 extends over 14 amino acids. The CDR3 protein is CSASSVATNEKLFF. DNA of the CDR3: TGCAGTGCGAGTAGCGTTGCAACTAATGAAAAACTGTTTTTT.

The rearrangement joins TRBV7-4 to TRBJ2-7; weak D call: TRBD1 (5 bases). Trimming removed 3 bases from V and 2 bases from J, with 11 bases in between. In germline, CDR1 is SGHVT, CDR2 SQSDAQ. The CDR3 totals 14 residues. CDR3 DNA sequence: TGTGCCAGCAGCTTCACCCAGGGTCCCTACGAGCAGTACTTC. Amino acids: CASSFTQGPYEQYF.

The chain uses TRBV20-1 and TRBJ2-1; a possible D gene is TRBD2 (7 bases). Germline V CDR1 and CDR2: DFQATT, SNEGSKA (reference sequence). There are 14 residues in the CDR3. The germline V and J ends were trimmed by 6 bases and 6 bases, with 18 bases remaining between them. In DNA form, the CDR3 reads TGCAGTGCCACACAAGGGGGAGGGGTCAATGAGCAGTTCTTC. Translation: CSATQGGGVNEQFF.

This clonotype was recorded a few times. The chain links TRBV7-6 to TRBJ2-1; TRBD2 matches 8 bases. CDR1 is SGHVS and CDR2 is FNYEAQ in the germline V gene. This CDR3 spans 13 amino acids. Germline trimming cut 5 bases from V and 8 bases from J; bases unmatched to any gene: 5. DNA of the CDR3: TGTGCCAGCAGCAGGGGACTAGGCGATGAGCAGTTCTTC. Amino acid sequence: CASSRGLGDEQFF.

This clonotype was detected only once. A junction end diverges from the germline sequence, so it may reflect a read error. J is TRBJ1-2 and V is TRBV7-9; 12 bases match TRBD1. There are 15 residues in the CDR3. The V gene's germline CDR1 is SEHNR and CDR2 FQNEAQ (reference sequence). The CDR3 spells CASSPFDGDRGPGLF. The CDR3, as DNA: TGTGCCAGCAGCCCTTTCGATGGGGACAGGGGGCCAGGACTATTC. Together with reference TRBV7-9 and TRBJ1-2, the CDR3 gives the full variable domain: DTGVSQNPRHKITKRGQNVTFRCDPISEHNRLYWYRQTLGQGPEFLTYFQNEAQLEKSRLLSDRFSAERPKGSFSTLEIQRTEQGDSAMYLCASSPFDGDRGPGLFGSGTRLTVV.

The rearrangement links TRBV4-1 to TRBJ1-5; perhaps TRBD1 as D (5 bases). V lost 0 bases to trimming and J lost 4 bases, with 10 bases between them. CDR3 length: 15 amino acids. Germline-derived CDR1 and CDR2 are MGHRA and YSYEKL. The CDR3 nucleotides are TGCGCCAGCAGCCAAGATATAGGGGTAAATCAGCCCCAGCATTTT. Translation gives CASSQDIGVNQPQHF.

The chain recombines TRBV4-1 with TRBJ1-1; D perhaps matches TRBD1 (6 bases). Trimming took 2 bases from V and 1 from J, leaving 8 bases between them. The CDR3 has 14 residues. Looked up from germline, CDR1 is MGHRA and CDR2 is YSYEKL. CDR3 amino acids: CASSQTDRNTEAFF. The CDR3 DNA sequence: TGCGCCAGCAGCCAAACGGACAGGAACACTGAAGCTTTCTTT.

CDR3 coding DNA: TGTGCCAGCAGCCCAAGCGGGCGAATTGGGGAGACCCAGTACTTC. It encodes CASSPSGRIGETQYF. The chain uses TRBV6-1 and TRBJ2-5; weak D call: TRBD2 (6 bases). The CDR3 has 15 residues. Germline V CDR1 and CDR2: MNHNS, SASEGT. Trimming took off 6 bases at V and 5 bases at J, with 19 bases between the two ends.

This chain uses TRBV20-1 with TRBJ2-3, with 10 positions matching TRBD2. In germline, CDR1 is DFQATT, CDR2 SNEGSKA (reference sequence). This CDR3 is built from 12 residues. With V trimmed by 6 bases and J by 5 bases, 2 bases remained unmatched. CDR3 sequence reads: CSASGRGDTQYF. The CDR3 region has the DNA TGCAGTGCGAGCGGGAGGGGAGATACGCAGTATTTT.

The CDR3 DNA is TGTGCCACACACCCCCAAGTGGGTGCTGGCTACACCTTC. It yields the protein CATHPQVGAGYTF. The chain is built from TRBV19 and TRBJ1-2; no reliable D call. Germline values: CDR1 LNHDA, CDR2 SQIVND (reference sequence). V was clipped by 10 bases and J by 7 bases, with 19 bases between them. This CDR3 comprises 13 residues.

This clonotype has at least ten counts. The chain has TRBV7-8 and TRBJ2-7; 10 nucleotides line up with TRBD2. Germline V CDR1 and CDR2: SGHVS, FQNEAQ. The CDR3 runs to 15 residues. Trimming at V came to 2 bases and at J to 2 bases, leaving 3 bases not matched to a gene. Here the CDR3 reads CASSLRSGGAYEQYF. The CDR3 bases are TGTGCCAGCAGCTTAAGAAGCGGGGGGGCCTACGAGCAGTACTTC.

This clonotype was counted only a few times. This sequence joins TRBV7-2 and TRBJ1-1, with D possibly TRBD1 on 6 matching bases. V dropped 5 bases and J dropped 2 bases, with 15 bases sitting between them. The CDR3 has 15 residues. CDR1 and CDR2 (germline): SGHTA, FQGNSA. The CDR3 spells CASSAAGAENTEAFF. The DNA for the CDR3 is TGTGCCAGCAGCGCAGCGGGGGCCGAAAACACTGAAGCTTTCTTT.

J is TRBJ1-5 and V is TRBV4-2; D not certain. The germline CDR1 and CDR2 sequences are LGHNA and YNFKEQ. The V gene lost 1 base and the J gene lost 7 bases, with 14 bases spanning the gap. This CDR3 region has 15 residues. CDR3 protein: CASSQGGGVLQPQHF. The CDR3 bases are TGTGCCAGCAGCCAAGGGGGTGGAGTATTGCAGCCCCAGCATTTT.

The chain carries TRBV7-8 and TRBJ1-6, with 9 positions matching TRBD1. V dropped 6 bases and J dropped 8; count of bases not matched to a gene: 8. Looked up from germline, CDR1 is SGHVS and CDR2 is FQNEAQ. The CDR3 has 15 residues. The CDR3 coding sequence is TGTGCCAGCAGTGCGGGACAGGGAGGTTATTCACCCCTCCACTTT. This translates into CASSAGQGGYSPLHF.